The clone carrying this T cell receptor beta chain has at least ten counts. Individual cDNA molecules were tagged with unique molecular identifiers, the study reported. TCRdb re-called the 5' RACE reads with MiXCR, one entry per CDR3 protein. The top ten clones hold 5.3% of a sample with 25,000 to 35,000 distinct CDR3 sequences, approximately 6.2% of them seen once. V lost 8 bases and J lost 3; bases outside the gene matches: 10. The CDR3 is made up of 17 amino acids. Germline CDR1 is SEHNR and CDR2 is FQNEAQ (reference sequence). These data come from a study of early T cells in non-severe SARS-CoV-2 infection.

This chain connects TRBV7-9 to TRBJ2-1; 13 bases match TRBD2. Material for sequencing was whole blood. The source is an adult who was a healthcare worker with PCR-confirmed SARS-CoV-2 infection or an uninfected control (not recorded which). Here the CDR3 reads CASHPGLAGEVYNEQFF. CDR3 DNA sequence: TGTGCCAGCCACCCAGGACTAGCGGGAGAGGTCTACAATGAGCAGTTCTTC. Full variable domain (remainder filled in from reference TRBV7-9 and TRBJ2-1): DTGVSQNPRHKITKRGQNVTFRCDPISEHNRLYWYRQTLGQGPEFLTYFQNEAQLEKSRLLSDRFSAERPKGSFSTLEIQRTEQGDSAMYLCASHPGLAGEVYNEQFFGPGTRLTVL.